This passage covers 15 T cell receptor beta chains from one sample sequenced in a study of shared T cell receptors in the human thymus. Libraries were prepared by immunoSEQ multiplex PCR; TCRdb keeps only in-frame clonotypes and omits some of them. There are about 400,000 clones in the sample; 85% to 95% occur only once, and about 0.02% lies in the top ten. Sequences were obtained from thymocytes. The receptors originated from a human donor.

This sequence joins TRBV28 and TRBJ1-1; D gene ambiguous. The CDR3 is 14 amino acids. V gave up 3 bases and J gave up 4 bases, with 12 bases separating them. The germline V gene encodes CDR1 MDHEN and CDR2 SYDVKM. The CDR3 bases are TGTGCCAGCAGTTTCCTCCTCGTTTCCACTGAAGCTTTCTTT. This sequence encodes CASSFLLVSTEAFF.

The V and J genes are TRBV5-4 and TRBJ1-2; unclear D gene. V lost 1 base to trimming and J lost 6 bases, with 10 bases between them. CDR3 size: 13 residues. Germline lookup yields CDR1 SGHNT and CDR2 YYREEE (reference sequence). CDR3 sequence: CASSLLEVDGYTF. Here the CDR3 DNA reads TGTGCCAGCAGCTTGTTGGAGGTGGATGGCTACACCTTC.

V and J are TRBV2 and TRBJ1-2, with TRBD1 matching over 10 bases. The germline CDR1 and CDR2 sequences are SNHLY and FYNNEI. This CDR3 is built from 14 residues. V shed 5 bases and J 8 bases; nucleotides not matched to a gene: 8. The CDR3: CASSRTGGQWGYTF. The DNA of the CDR3 is TGTGCCAGCAGTCGGACAGGGGGTCAGTGGGGCTACACCTTC.

The chain recombines TRBV5-5 with TRBJ1-2; 9 bases are a match to TRBD1. V shed 7 bases and J 5 bases; nucleotides not matched to a gene: 12. Germline V lookup: CDR1 SGHKS, CDR2 YYEKEE (reference sequence). The CDR3 has 15 amino acids. The CDR3 DNA reads TGTGCCAGCCGACGGACAGGGGCAAACCCGTATGGCTACACCTTC. It yields the protein CASRRTGANPYGYTF.

V usage is TRBV7-2 and J usage is TRBJ2-1; D remains ambiguous. V was cut by 1 base and J by 4 bases, with 14 bases left in between. Germline V gene lookup returns CDR1 SGHTA and CDR2 FQGNSA. This CDR3 comprises 16 residues. CDR3 amino acids: CASSLGSSGDYNEQFF. Here the CDR3 DNA reads TGTGCCAGCAGCTTAGGTAGCTCGGGCGATTACAATGAGCAGTTCTTC.

This sequence joins TRBV18 and TRBJ1-1, with no clear D. V lost 6 bases, J lost 1 base, and 12 bases lay in between. Germline-derived CDR1 and CDR2 are KGHSH and LQKENI. The CDR3 has 14 amino acids. The chain's CDR3 is CASSRQVGNTEAFF. DNA of the CDR3: TGTGCCAGCTCTCGACAAGTAGGGAACACTGAAGCTTTCTTT.

The chain is built from TRBV19 and TRBJ2-7, with 11 bases fitting TRBD2. With 3 bases clipped from V and 0 bases from J, the junction kept 4 bases outside the gene matches. The CDR3 has 16 residues. The germline CDR1 and CDR2 sequences are LNHDA and SQIVND (reference sequence). The chain's CDR3 is CASSITSGSPSYEQYF. CDR3 bases: TGTGCCAGTAGTATCACTAGCGGGAGCCCCTCCTACGAGCAGTACTTC. Looking up the rest from reference TRBV19 and TRBJ2-7 gives the full variable domain: DGGITQSPKYLFRKEGQNVTLSCEQNLNHDAMYWYRQDPGQGLRLIYYSQIVNDFQKGDIAEGYSVSREKKESFPLTVTSAQKNPTAFYLCASSITSGSPSYEQYFGPGTRLTVT.

This clone was recorded once. V usage is TRBV6-5 and J usage is TRBJ1-1; D gene unclear. The CDR3 is 14 residues long. The V and J ends lost 6 bases and 3 bases respectively, with 14 bases between them. Germline V lookup: CDR1 MNHEY, CDR2 SVGAGI. CDR3 DNA sequence: TGTGCCAGCAGACGGCGCCAATTGGACACTGAAGCTTTCTTT. As protein: CASRRRQLDTEAFF.

This clone was seen a handful of times. The chain joins TRBV5-1 to TRBJ1-2; D might be TRBD1 (6 bases). CDR3 length: 14 amino acids. Germline-derived CDR1 and CDR2 are SGHRS and YFSETQ. V was pared by 4 bases and J by 7 bases, with 17 bases between. In nucleotides, the CDR3 is TGCGCCAGCAGCCCACAGGGACGTCCTCTTGGCTACACCTTC. As protein: CASSPQGRPLGYTF. Looking up the rest from reference TRBV5-1 and TRBJ1-2 gives the full variable domain: KAGVTQTPRYLIKTRGQQVTLSCSPISGHRSVSWYQQTPGQGLQFLFEYFSETQRNKGNFPGRFSGRQFSNSRSEMNVSTLELGDSALYLCASSPQGRPLGYTFGSGTRLTVV.

The chain has TRBV10-3 and TRBJ2-7; D is unresolved. With 3 bases removed from V and 9 bases from J, the gap between germline ends came to 12 bases. From germline, CDR1 is ENHRY and CDR2 SYGVKD. The CDR3 spans 12 residues. The CDR3 bases are TGTGCCATCAGTGAAAACTCTAAGACGCAGTACTTC. Amino acids: CAISENSKTQYF.

The chain has TRBV11-3 and TRBJ2-1; D not resolved. Germline CDR1 is SGHNT and CDR2 is YENEEA. The CDR3 runs to 12 residues. The V gene lost 2 bases and the J gene lost 10 bases, with 9 bases spanning the gap. The CDR3 spells CASSLKGCEQFF. The CDR3 coding sequence is TGTGCCAGCAGCTTAAAGGGTTGCGAGCAGTTCTTC.

V usage is TRBV9 and J usage is TRBJ2-2, with TRBD1 identical over 10 bases. V lost 7 bases, J lost 3 bases, and 6 bases stayed unmatched. CDR3 length equals 15 residues. Germline V gives CDR1 SGDLS, CDR2 YYNGEE. The CDR3 region has the DNA TGTGCCAGCGGGACCGGGACAGGGGACACCGGGGAGCTGTTTTTT. This translates into CASGTGTGDTGELFF.

The rearrangement links TRBV29-1 to TRBJ1-1; perhaps TRBD1 as D (5 bases). Germline CDR1 is SQVTM and CDR2 is ANQGSEA. This CDR3 spans 14 amino acids. Trimming removed 3 bases from V and 1 base from J, with 12 bases in between. The CDR3 loop is CSVDRQGGNTEAFF. The CDR3 region has the DNA TGCAGCGTTGATCGTCAGGGTGGGAACACTGAAGCTTTCTTT.

CDR3 sequence: CASGGVCTDTQYF. The CDR3 region has the DNA TGTGCCAGCGGCGGCGTATGCACAGATACGCAGTATTTT. The V gene is TRBV7-9, the J gene TRBJ2-3; D unclear. Germline V CDR1 and CDR2: SEHNR, FQNEAQ (reference sequence). This CDR3 comprises 13 residues. The ends were cut back, 8 bases at V and 1 base at J, with 10 bases in the middle. The variable domain in full, completed from reference TRBV7-9 and TRBJ2-3, reads DTGVSQNPRHKITKRGQNVTFRCDPISEHNRLYWYRQTLGQGPEFLTYFQNEAQLEKSRLLSDRFSAERPKGSFSTLEIQRTEQGDSAMYLCASGGVCTDTQYFGPGTRLTVL.

The chain employs TRBV6-6 and TRBJ2-3; 9 bases line up with TRBD1. CDR3 length: 15 amino acids. Germline trimming cut 4 bases from V and 3 bases from J; bases unmatched to any gene: 5. Germline V CDR1 and CDR2: MNHNY, SVGAGI (reference sequence). The CDR3 DNA follows: TGTGCCAGCAGTTCCTCGGGACAGGGAACAGATACGCAGTATTTT. Its protein is CASSSSGQGTDTQYF.